The 27 T cell receptor beta chains below all came from one sample that was sequenced in a study of control samples from healthy donors and cancer patients (dated by TCRdb to the early 2020s). Preparation of the library involved the immunoSEQ multiplex PCR assay. In TCRdb, the immuneACCESS table is reduced to in-frame sequences with V and J assigned. These tables do not hold every clone; where another copy was compared, an unresolved V gene accounts for under half, and the others remain unexplained. This sample is represented by around 200,000 clones; 91% of them were singletons. The ten largest clones capture approximately 1.5% of the sample. Sequencing was performed on blood. These TCRs come from a woman in her 30s in good health.

J is TRBJ2-1 and V is TRBV7-2, with TRBD2 matching over 7 bases. With V trimmed by 0 bases and J by 9 bases, 5 bases remained unmatched. Per the germline V gene, CDR1 is SGHTA and CDR2 is FQGNSA. The CDR3 covers 14 residues. CDR3: CASSLAGGVSEQFF. The CDR3 region has the DNA TGTGCCAGCAGCTTAGCGGGAGGGGTTAGTGAGCAGTTCTTC.

This chain connects TRBV5-4 to TRBJ2-7; a weak D match, TRBD1 (5 bases). The germline CDR1 and CDR2 sequences are SGHNT and YYREEE (reference sequence). The length of the CDR3 is 13 residues. V shed 3 bases and J shed 2 bases, with 9 bases lying between them. The CDR3 protein is CASSYQTAYEQYF. DNA of the CDR3: TGTGCCAGCAGCTATCAGACAGCCTACGAGCAGTACTTC.

With regard to this clone: This specimen includes other DNA sequences encoding the same CDR3. V gene TRBV30 combines with J gene TRBJ1-5; D not resolved. CDR1 is GTSNPN and CDR2 is SVGIG in the germline V gene (reference sequence). The V and J ends lost 0 bases and 4 bases respectively, with 7 bases between them. This CDR3 is built from 13 residues. The CDR3, as DNA: TGTGCCTGGAGTGTCCAGCCGAATCAGCCCCAGCATTTT. Its protein is CAWSVQPNQPQHF.

The count of this clone is one. The same CDR3 is also encoded by other DNA sequences in this sample. This chain links TRBV9 with TRBJ1-6, with 7 positions matching TRBD1. The CDR3 has 15 amino acids. With 0 bases clipped from V and 4 bases from J, the junction kept 1 base outside the gene matches. Germline assignment: CDR1 SGDLS and CDR2 YYNGEE. For the CDR3, the DNA is TGTGCCAGCAGCGTAGGGGACAGTTATAATTCACCCCTCCACTTT. Its translation: CASSVGDSYNSPLHF.

The chain links TRBV19 to TRBJ1-5, with 7 bases aligning to TRBD1. The CDR3 sequence is 15 residues long. V was clipped by 2 bases and J by 7 bases; unmatched bases: 8. The germline V gene encodes CDR1 LNHDA and CDR2 SQIVND (reference sequence). CDR3 region: CASSIISQGRQPQHF. The DNA for the CDR3 is TGTGCCAGTAGTATAATTTCACAGGGGAGGCAGCCCCAGCATTTT.

With regard to this clone: Other DNA sequences within the sample encode an identical CDR3. The chain uses TRBV7-2 and TRBJ1-5; D not resolved. In germline, CDR1 is SGHTA, CDR2 FQGNSA. The V end lost 2 bases, the J end lost 1 base, and 12 bases lay between the germline ends. The CDR3 runs to 16 residues. DNA of the CDR3: TGTGCCAGCAGCTTACTTCCCAGAGGGAGCAATCAGCCCCAGCATTTT. It encodes CASSLLPRGSNQPQHF.

This clone was observed a handful of times. The chain couples TRBV28 to TRBJ2-2; D gene unclear. Looked up from germline, CDR1 is MDHEN and CDR2 is SYDVKM. The V end lost 8 bases, the J end lost 5 bases, and 12 bases lay between the germline ends. This CDR3 spans 13 amino acids. CDR3 DNA sequence: TGTGCCAGCCTAAAGGACCTAACCGGGGAGCTGTTTTTT. It yields the protein CASLKDLTGELFF.

V usage is TRBV5-4 and J usage is TRBJ2-1; 7 nucleotides line up with TRBD2. With V trimmed by 0 bases and J by 10 bases, 1 base remained unmatched. Germline CDR1 reads SGHNT; CDR2 reads YYREEE (reference sequence). CDR3 size: 12 residues. The CDR3 DNA is TGTGCCAGCAGCTTGGGAGCGGGGGAGCAGTTCTTC. It translates to CASSLGAGEQFF.

The DNA of the CDR3 is TGTGCCAGCATGGGACAGGTTTCACCCCTCCACTTT. It translates to CASMGQVSPLHF. The chain joins TRBV2 to TRBJ1-6, with 8 nucleotides matching TRBD1. Looked up from germline, CDR1 is SNHLY and CDR2 is FYNNEI. V gave up 7 bases and J gave up 9 bases; unmatched junction bases: 2. This CDR3 contains 12 residues.

The chain combines TRBV12-3 or TRBV12-4 with TRBJ1-2; weak D call: TRBD1 (5 bases). Between the trimmed V and J ends, which lost 2 bases and 4 bases, there was a span of 8 bases. The CDR3 is 13 amino acids. In DNA, the CDR3 is TGTGCCAGCAGTTTACGGGGGAGCTATGGCTACACCTTC. As protein: CASSLRGSYGYTF.

The rearrangement uses TRBV7-2 and TRBJ1-3; TRBD1 agrees at 8 bases. Germline CDR1 and CDR2: SGHTA and FQGNSA. V gave up 4 bases and J gave up 4 bases; unmatched junction bases: 3. This CDR3 contains 14 residues. The CDR3 nucleotides are TGTGCCAGCAGCTCAGGGGGCTCCGGAAACACCATATATTTT. As protein: CASSSGGSGNTIYF.

The chain carries TRBV7-3 and TRBJ1-1; 8 nucleotides line up with TRBD1. V dropped 5 bases and J dropped 7; count of bases not matched to a gene: 12. Germline lookup yields CDR1 SGHTA and CDR2 FQGTGA. The CDR3 extends over 15 amino acids. CDR3 DNA: TGTGCCAGCAGCACTAATTTCGGACAGGGTCGTGAAGCTTTCTTT. Translation: CASSTNFGQGREAFF.

Remarks on this clone: Different DNA sequences within this sample yield the same CDR3. The rearrangement joins TRBV7-3 to TRBJ2-3; TRBD2 matches at 11 bases. The CDR3 runs to 15 residues. The V gene end was trimmed by 5 bases and the J gene end by 2 bases; junction bases not matched to a gene: 3. The germline V gene encodes CDR1 SGHTA and CDR2 FQGTGA. CDR3 bases: TGTGCCAGCAGCCTAGCGGGGGGACCCACAGATACGCAGTATTTT. Translating it yields CASSLAGGPTDTQYF.

This sequence joins TRBV7-9 and TRBJ1-2; 10 bases fit TRBD1. V shed 1 base and J 7 bases; nucleotides not matched to a gene: 3. Germline CDR1 and CDR2: SEHNR and FQNEAQ (reference sequence). The CDR3 contains 14 residues. In DNA, the CDR3 is TGTGCCAGCAGCTTAGGACAGGGGGCAAGTGGCTACACCTTC. Protein: CASSLGQGASGYTF.

The V call is TRBV7-3, the J call TRBJ2-6; D tentatively reads TRBD1 or TRBD2 (5 bases each). There are 16 residues in the CDR3. The V and J ends lost 5 bases and 0 bases respectively, with 11 bases between them. Germline V CDR1 and CDR2: SGHTA, FQGTGA. The CDR3 DNA follows: TGTGCCAGCAGCCCGAATGGGGGCTCTGGGGCCAACGTCCTGACTTTC. This codes for CASSPNGGSGANVLTF.

The chain carries TRBV6-4 and TRBJ1-4, with TRBD1 matching 7 bases. CDR1 is MRHNA and CDR2 is SNTAGT in the germline V gene. Losses at the gene ends were 5 bases for V and 3 bases for J; bases not matched to a gene: 6. The CDR3 runs 15 residues. CDR3 region: CASSRNRGPNEKLFF. As DNA, the CDR3 is TGTGCCAGCAGTCGGAACAGGGGTCCTAATGAAAAACTGTTTTTT.

The chain links TRBV3-1 (or the pseudogene TRBV3-2) to TRBJ1-2; D is ambiguous. Germline lookup yields CDR1 LGHDT and CDR2 YNNKEL (reference sequence). V was cut by 4 bases and J by 2 bases, with 8 bases left in between. The length of the CDR3 is 13 residues. The CDR3 nucleotides read TGTGCCAGCAGCCGCACAACAAACTATGGCTACACCTTC. As protein: CASSRTTNYGYTF.

The V call is TRBV6-1, the J call TRBJ2-4; 8 bases match TRBD1. The CDR3 sequence is 14 residues long. CDR1 is MNHNS and CDR2 is SASEGT in the germline V gene. Trimming removed 7 bases from V and 5 bases from J; junction bases left unmatched: 7. CDR3 nucleotides: TGTGCCAGCACCCGGACAGGGAGAGAAAACATTCAGTACTTC. Its protein is CASTRTGRENIQYF.

The chain uses TRBV28 and TRBJ2-5, with 10 bases fitting TRBD1. The CDR3 is made up of 15 amino acids. The ends lost 4 bases at V and 4 bases at J; junction bases unmatched: 6. Germline V gives CDR1 MDHEN, CDR2 SYDVKM. The CDR3 region is CASSWDRGKGETQYF. The CDR3 DNA sequence: TGTGCCAGCAGTTGGGACAGGGGCAAGGGAGAGACCCAGTACTTC.

The chain uses TRBV5-1 and TRBJ2-2; D is unresolved. Trimming took 0 bases from V and 5 from J, leaving 8 bases between them. CDR3 size: 14 residues. Germline CDR1 is SGHRS and CDR2 is YFSETQ. For the CDR3, the DNA is TGCGCCAGCAGCTTGGGTACAGAAACCGGGGAGCTGTTTTTT. This codes for CASSLGTETGELFF.

In regard to this clone: The same CDR3 is also encoded by other DNA sequences in this sample. The chain joins TRBV9 to TRBJ1-1; perhaps TRBD1 as D (5 bases). Trimming shortened V by 2 bases and J by 3 bases, and 8 bases separated the two germline ends. Germline V lookup: CDR1 SGDLS, CDR2 YYNGEE. The CDR3 has 13 residues. CDR3 DNA: TGTGCCAGCAGCGTCGACAGAGACACTGAAGCTTTCTTT. It translates to CASSVDRDTEAFF. Full variable domain (rest looked up from reference TRBV9 and TRBJ1-1): DSGVTQTPKHLITATGQRVTLRCSPRSGDLSVYWYQQSLDQGLQFLIQYYNGEERAKGNILERFSAQQFPDLHSELNLSSLELGDSALYFCASSVDRDTEAFFGQGTRLTVV.

The V call is TRBV7-9, the J call TRBJ2-7; the D gene could be TRBD1 or TRBD2 (6 bases each). The CDR3 consists of 14 residues. V was trimmed by 1 base and J by 3 bases, leaving 10 bases between them. Germline values: CDR1 SEHNR, CDR2 FQNEAQ (reference sequence). CDR3 in DNA: TGTGCCAGCAGCTTAGGGGGGGCTGGCTACGAGCAGTACTTC. Residues: CASSLGGAGYEQYF. Using reference TRBV7-9 and TRBJ2-7 for the parts outside the CDR3, the full variable domain is DTGVSQNPRHKITKRGQNVTFRCDPISEHNRLYWYRQTLGQGPEFLTYFQNEAQLEKSRLLSDRFSAERPKGSFSTLEIQRTEQGDSAMYLCASSLGGAGYEQYFGPGTRLTVT.

The rearrangement uses TRBV6-1 and TRBJ1-4; 11 nucleotides match TRBD1. The V segment lost 2 bases and the J segment 0 bases; nucleotides outside the gene matches: 2. The CDR3 length is 17 residues. Germline CDR1 is MNHNS and CDR2 is SASEGT. The CDR3 reads CASSEPGQGATNEKLFF. CDR3 sequence (DNA): TGTGCCAGCAGTGAACCGGGACAGGGGGCAACTAATGAAAAACTGTTTTTT.

The chain links TRBV28 to TRBJ1-2; D is unresolved. Germline V lookup: CDR1 MDHEN, CDR2 SYDVKM. V was cut by 5 bases and J by 0 bases, with 13 bases left in between. This CDR3 spans 15 amino acids. In nucleotides, the CDR3 is TGTGCCAGCAGTAGAGACGGACCCCCTAACTATGGCTACACCTTC. It specifies CASSRDGPPNYGYTF.

The V gene is TRBV16, the J gene TRBJ2-3; a possible D gene is TRBD2 (6 bases). V gave up 0 bases and J gave up 5 bases, with 12 bases separating them. The CDR3 loop spans 15 amino acids. Germline CDR1 reads KGHSY; CDR2 reads FQNENV. This CDR3 is CASSQSLVGGDTQYF. In nucleotides, the CDR3 is TGTGCCAGCAGCCAATCTCTAGTCGGGGGAGATACGCAGTATTTT.

For the CDR3, the DNA is TGCGCCAGCAGCTACAGGGGGCCTGGGGCCAACGTCCTGACTTTC. This gives the protein CASSYRGPGANVLTF. The chain is built from TRBV5-1 and TRBJ2-6, with TRBD1 matching 9 bases. V dropped 3 bases and J dropped 2; count of bases not matched to a gene: 0. The CDR3 totals 15 residues. Germline V CDR1 and CDR2: SGHRS, YFSETQ. Full variable domain (missing parts from reference TRBV5-1 and TRBJ2-6): KAGVTQTPRYLIKTRGQQVTLSCSPISGHRSVSWYQQTPGQGLQFLFEYFSETQRNKGNFPGRFSGRQFSNSRSEMNVSTLELGDSALYLCASSYRGPGANVLTFGAGSRLTVL.

The chain links TRBV6-5 to TRBJ1-1, with TRBD1 matching over 8 bases. Trimming at V came to 5 bases and at J to 2 bases, leaving 7 bases not matched to a gene. CDR3 length equals 15 residues. Looked up from germline, CDR1 is MNHEY and CDR2 is SVGAGI. The DNA for the CDR3 is TGTGCCAGCAGTCCGGGACAGGAACCTAACACTGAAGCTTTCTTT. Residues: CASSPGQEPNTEAFF.